This is a list of T cell receptor beta chains from one sample in a study of shared clonotypes between healthy human individuals. Here immunoSEQ multiplex PCR was the method, and the copy in TCRdb shows in-frame clones only, minus some. Of nearly 2 million clones listed, approximately 94% are singletons. The source material was naive CD8+ T cells sorted from blood. These receptors originate from a young man in good health. Both conserved end residues are trimmed from each CDR3.

cdr3_aa	v_call	j_call	cdr3_length
ASSATNTGELF	TRBV9	TRBJ2-2	11
ASSDKGYNEQF	TRBV2	TRBJ2-1	11
ASFTEAF	TRBV12-2	TRBJ1-1	7
ASSVAGKLDEQF	TRBV9	TRBJ2-1	12
ASSSVPGLGEETQY	TRBV13	TRBJ2-5	14
ASSSSLDLGTQY	TRBV13	TRBJ2-5	12
ASRPDLATNEKLF	TRBV5-1	TRBJ1-4	13
ASSSPDRNTEAF	TRBV5-1	TRBJ1-1	12
ASSSEGSTDTQY	TRBV6-6	TRBJ2-3	12
ASRDPFVEQY	TRBV2	TRBJ2-7	10
ASKVLAGVYEQY	TRBV2	TRBJ2-7	12
ASSLSGTGGDTQY	TRBV7-3	TRBJ2-3	13
ASSKGVGAKGNTIY	TRBV21-1	TRBJ1-3	14
ASSSRGVPLNTEAF	TRBV5-4	TRBJ1-1	14
SVALTSGSDNEQF	TRBV29-1	TRBJ2-1	13
ASSVTIAGEQETQY	TRBV9	TRBJ2-5	14
ASSGTVHNQPQH	TRBV2	TRBJ1-5	12
ASSVGPIYEQY	TRBV19	TRBJ2-7	11
AWSVSYEQY	TRBV30	TRBJ2-7	9
ASSSSFPPGRNTIY	TRBV7-9	TRBJ1-3	14
ASSDFLGADTQY	TRBV6-4	TRBJ2-3	12
ASSLGPFEAF	TRBV7-9	TRBJ1-1	10
ASSQGWPSTGTGELF	TRBV4-1	TRBJ2-2	15
ASTAGASGANVLT	TRBV27	TRBJ2-6	13
ASSPWTSGSGELF	TRBV19	TRBJ2-2	13
ASSLPLSGGETYNEQF	TRBV7-2	TRBJ2-1	16
ASSPRVYSYNEQF	TRBV7-8	TRBJ2-1	13
ASSLVGGGRETQY	TRBV5-8	TRBJ2-5	13
ASSLGRRGIPGQVYGYT	TRBV5-1	TRBJ1-2	17
ASSLLAADNSPLH	TRBV28	TRBJ1-6	13
ASSQEWVDSNQPQH	TRBV4-3	TRBJ1-5	14
AISPGTAGQPQH	TRBV10-3	TRBJ1-5	12
AASSGRAPEQF	TRBV2	TRBJ2-1	11
ASSPEGTQYEQY	TRBV7-8	TRBJ2-7	12
ASSIAGQGFDEQF	TRBV19	TRBJ2-1	13
ASSIEYTGELF	TRBV19	TRBJ2-2	11